What follows are 2 T cell receptor beta chains derived from one specimen sequenced in a study of OX40 agonist ivuxolimab in advanced cancers. Generated by immunoSEQ multiplex PCR, the TCRdb table keeps only in-frame clones and is missing some. Of around 70,000 clones in the sample, about nine tenths were seen once. Here the sequenced sample was CD4+ or CD8+ T cells sorted from blood, taken in a trial of the OX40 agonist ivuxolimab. These receptors originate from an adult with an advanced solid tumor such as melanoma, head and neck, liver or kidney cancer.

This chain links TRBV19 with TRBJ2-7; weak D call: TRBD2 (6 bases). The CDR3 is made up of 16 amino acids. V was pared by 4 bases and J by 3 bases, with 19 bases between. Per the germline V gene, CDR1 is LNHDA and CDR2 is SQIVND (reference sequence). CDR3 amino acids: CASSTLGRGVNYEQYF. DNA of the CDR3: TGTGCCAGTAGTACCCTCGGGCGGGGAGTCAACTACGAGCAGTACTTC.

V gene TRBV15 combines with J gene TRBJ2-3; TRBD2 agrees at 7 bases. The V and J ends lost 5 bases and 0 bases, in that order; junction bases with no gene match: 2. The length of the CDR3 is 14 residues. Looked up from germline, CDR1 is LNHNV and CDR2 is YYDKDF (reference sequence). For the CDR3, the DNA is TGTGCCACCAGCGGGCGGGAGAGCACAGATACGCAGTATTTT. Translation gives CATSGRESTDTQYF.